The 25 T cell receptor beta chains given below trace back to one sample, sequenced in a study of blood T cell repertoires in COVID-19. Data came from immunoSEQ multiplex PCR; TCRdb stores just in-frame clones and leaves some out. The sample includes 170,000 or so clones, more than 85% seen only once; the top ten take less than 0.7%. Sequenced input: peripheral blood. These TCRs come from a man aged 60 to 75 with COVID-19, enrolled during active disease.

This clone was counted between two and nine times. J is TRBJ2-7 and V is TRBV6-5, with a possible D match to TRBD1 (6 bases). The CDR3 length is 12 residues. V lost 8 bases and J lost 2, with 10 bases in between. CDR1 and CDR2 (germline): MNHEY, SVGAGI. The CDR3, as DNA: TGTGCCAGCCGGGACACTGCCTACGAGCAGTACTTC. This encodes CASRDTAYEQYF.

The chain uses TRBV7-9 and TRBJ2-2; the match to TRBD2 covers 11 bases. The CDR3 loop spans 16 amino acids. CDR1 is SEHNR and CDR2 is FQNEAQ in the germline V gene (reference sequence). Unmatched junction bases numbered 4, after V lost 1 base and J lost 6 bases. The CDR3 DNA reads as TGTGCCAGCAGCTTAGTGGGGACTAGCGGACCCGGGGAGCTGTTTTTT. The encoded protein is CASSLVGTSGPGELFF. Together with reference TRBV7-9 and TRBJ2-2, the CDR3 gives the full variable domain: DTGVSQNPRHKITKRGQNVTFRCDPISEHNRLYWYRQTLGQGPEFLTYFQNEAQLEKSRLLSDRFSAERPKGSFSTLEIQRTEQGDSAMYLCASSLVGTSGPGELFFGEGSRLTVL.

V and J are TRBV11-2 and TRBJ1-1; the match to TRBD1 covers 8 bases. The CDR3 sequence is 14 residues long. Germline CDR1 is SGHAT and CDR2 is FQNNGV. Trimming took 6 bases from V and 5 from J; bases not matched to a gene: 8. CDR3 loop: CASRTGQGRTEAFF. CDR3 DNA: TGTGCCAGCAGGACAGGACAGGGACGGACTGAAGCTTTCTTT.

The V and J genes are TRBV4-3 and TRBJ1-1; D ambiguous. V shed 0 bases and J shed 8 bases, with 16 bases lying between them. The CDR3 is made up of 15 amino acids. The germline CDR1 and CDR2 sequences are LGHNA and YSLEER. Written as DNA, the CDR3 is TGCGCCAGCAGCCAAGAACCGGGGAGTGGGCAAGAAGCTTTCTTT. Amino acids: CASSQEPGSGQEAFF.

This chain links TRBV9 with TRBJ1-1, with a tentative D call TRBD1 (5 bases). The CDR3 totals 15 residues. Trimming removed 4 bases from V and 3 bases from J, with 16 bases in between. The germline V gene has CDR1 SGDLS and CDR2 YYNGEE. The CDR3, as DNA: TGTGCCAGCAGCACAGGTCTGTCAGGGCACACTGAAGCTTTCTTT. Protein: CASSTGLSGHTEAFF.

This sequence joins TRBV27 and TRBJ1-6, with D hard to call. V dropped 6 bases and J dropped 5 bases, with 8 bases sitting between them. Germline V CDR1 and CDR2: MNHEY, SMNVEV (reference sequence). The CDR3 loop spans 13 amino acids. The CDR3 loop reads CASRLINNSPLHF. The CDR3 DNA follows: TGTGCCAGCAGGCTAATCAATAATTCACCCCTCCACTTT.

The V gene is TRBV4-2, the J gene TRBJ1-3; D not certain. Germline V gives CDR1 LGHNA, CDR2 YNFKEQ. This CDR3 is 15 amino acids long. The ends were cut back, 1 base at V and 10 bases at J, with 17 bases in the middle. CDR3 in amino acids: CASSQGVLPTETIYF. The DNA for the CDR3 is TGTGCCAGCAGCCAAGGAGTTTTGCCAACAGAGACCATATATTTT.

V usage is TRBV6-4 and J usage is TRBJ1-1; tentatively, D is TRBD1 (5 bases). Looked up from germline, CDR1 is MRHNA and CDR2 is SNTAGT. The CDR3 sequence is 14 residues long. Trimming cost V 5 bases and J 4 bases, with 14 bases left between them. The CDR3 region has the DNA TGTGCCAGCAGTATACAGGAAGGAAGCACTGAAGCTTTCTTT. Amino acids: CASSIQEGSTEAFF.

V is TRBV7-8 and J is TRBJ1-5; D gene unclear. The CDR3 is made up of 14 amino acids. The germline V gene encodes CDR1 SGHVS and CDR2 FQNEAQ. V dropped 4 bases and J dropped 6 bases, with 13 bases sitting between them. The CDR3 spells CASSSTRGIQPQHF. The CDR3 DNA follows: TGTGCCAGCAGCTCGACCCGCGGGATTCAGCCCCAGCATTTT.

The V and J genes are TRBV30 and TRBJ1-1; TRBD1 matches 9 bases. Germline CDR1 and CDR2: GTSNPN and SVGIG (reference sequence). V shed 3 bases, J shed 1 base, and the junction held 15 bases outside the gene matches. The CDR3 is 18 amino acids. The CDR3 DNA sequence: TGTGCCTGGAGCCCACCGGGACAGGGATGGGGTTGGAACACTGAAGCTTTCTTT. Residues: CAWSPPGQGWGWNTEAFF.

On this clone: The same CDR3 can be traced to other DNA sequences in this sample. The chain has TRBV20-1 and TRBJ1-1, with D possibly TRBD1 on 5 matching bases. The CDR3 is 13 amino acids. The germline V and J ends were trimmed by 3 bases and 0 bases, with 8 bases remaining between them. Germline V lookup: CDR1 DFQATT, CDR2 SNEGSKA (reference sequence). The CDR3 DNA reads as TGCAGTGCTAGTGGACACCTGAACACTGAAGCTTTCTTT. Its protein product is CSASGHLNTEAFF.

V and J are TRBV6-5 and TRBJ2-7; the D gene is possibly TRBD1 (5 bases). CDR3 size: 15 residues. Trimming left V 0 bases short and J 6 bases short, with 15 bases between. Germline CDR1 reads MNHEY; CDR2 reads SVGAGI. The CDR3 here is CASSYSWQGASEQYF. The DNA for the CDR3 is TGTGCCAGCAGTTACTCGTGGCAGGGCGCGTCCGAGCAGTACTTC.

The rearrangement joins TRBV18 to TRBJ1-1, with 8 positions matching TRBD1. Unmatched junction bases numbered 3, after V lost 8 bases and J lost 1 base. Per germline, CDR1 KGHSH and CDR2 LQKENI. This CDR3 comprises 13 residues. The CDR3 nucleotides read TGTGCCAGCACGGGACAGGCGAACACTGAAGCTTTCTTT. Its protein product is CASTGQANTEAFF.

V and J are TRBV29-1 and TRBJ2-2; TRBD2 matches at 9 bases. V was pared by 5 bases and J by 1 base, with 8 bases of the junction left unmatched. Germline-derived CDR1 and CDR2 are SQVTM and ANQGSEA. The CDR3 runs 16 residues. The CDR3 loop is CSVRDSGRGNTGELFF. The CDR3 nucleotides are TGCAGCGTTCGTGATAGCGGGAGAGGGAACACCGGGGAGCTGTTTTTT.

CDR3 DNA: TGTGCCAGCAGCCGTTCACAGGGCTGGCAGCCCCAGCATTTT. Its translation is CASSRSQGWQPQHF. The rearrangement uses TRBV7-2 and TRBJ1-5, with a weak D call TRBD1 (6 bases). The CDR3 extends over 14 amino acids. The V gene lost 5 bases and the J gene lost 7 bases, with 15 bases spanning the gap. Germline V gene sequence: CDR1 SGHTA, CDR2 FQGNSA.

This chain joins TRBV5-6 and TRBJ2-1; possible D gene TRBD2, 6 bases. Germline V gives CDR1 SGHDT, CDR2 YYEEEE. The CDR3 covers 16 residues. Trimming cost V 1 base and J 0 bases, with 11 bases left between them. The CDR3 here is CASSLKRTNSYNEQFF. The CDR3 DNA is TGTGCCAGCAGCTTGAAGAGGACTAACTCCTACAATGAGCAGTTCTTC. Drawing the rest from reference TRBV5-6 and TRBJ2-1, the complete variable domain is DAGVTQSPTHLIKTRGQQVTLRCSPKSGHDTVSWYQQALGQGPQFIFQYYEEEERQRGNFPDRFSGHQFPNYSSELNVNALLLGDSALYLCASSLKRTNSYNEQFFGPGTRLTVL.

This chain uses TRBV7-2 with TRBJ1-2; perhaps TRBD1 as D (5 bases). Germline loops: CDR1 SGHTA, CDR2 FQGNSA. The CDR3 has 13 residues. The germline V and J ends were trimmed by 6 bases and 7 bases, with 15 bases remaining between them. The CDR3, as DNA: TGTGCCAGCAGACATTTACAGGTCTTTGGCTACACCTTC. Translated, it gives CASRHLQVFGYTF.

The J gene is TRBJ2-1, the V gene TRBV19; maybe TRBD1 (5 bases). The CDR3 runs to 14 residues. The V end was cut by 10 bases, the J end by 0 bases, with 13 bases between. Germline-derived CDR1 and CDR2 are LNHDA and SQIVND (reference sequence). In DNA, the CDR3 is TGTGCCACTCATCAGGGTCCCTCCTACAATGAGCAGTTCTTC. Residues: CATHQGPSYNEQFF.

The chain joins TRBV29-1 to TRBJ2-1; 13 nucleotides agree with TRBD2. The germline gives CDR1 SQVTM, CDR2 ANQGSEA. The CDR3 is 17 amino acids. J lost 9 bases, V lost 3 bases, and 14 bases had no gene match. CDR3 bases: TGCAGCGTTGACTCCCCAAGGACTAGCGGGAGACGGGGTGAGCAGTTCTTC. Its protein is CSVDSPRTSGRRGEQFF.

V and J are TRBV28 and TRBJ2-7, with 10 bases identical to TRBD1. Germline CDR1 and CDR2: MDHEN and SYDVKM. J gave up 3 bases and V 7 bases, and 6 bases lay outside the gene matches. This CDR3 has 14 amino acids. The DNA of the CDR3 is TGTGCCAGCAAACGAAGGACAGGGGGCTACGAGCAGTACTTC. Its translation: CASKRRTGGYEQYF.

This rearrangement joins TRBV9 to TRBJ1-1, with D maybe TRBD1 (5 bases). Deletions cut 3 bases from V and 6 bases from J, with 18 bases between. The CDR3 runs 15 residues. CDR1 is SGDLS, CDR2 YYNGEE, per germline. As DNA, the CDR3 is TGTGCCAGCAGCGAGGCCGGGGGGGGTCTGGCTGAAGCTTTCTTT. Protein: CASSEAGGGLAEAFF.

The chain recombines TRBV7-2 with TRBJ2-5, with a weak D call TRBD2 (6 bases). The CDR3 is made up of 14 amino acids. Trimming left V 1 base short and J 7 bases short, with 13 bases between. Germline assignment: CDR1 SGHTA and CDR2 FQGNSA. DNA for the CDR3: TGTGCCAGCAGCTTAGGGGGGGAAAAGGGGACCCAGTACTTC. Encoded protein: CASSLGGEKGTQYF.

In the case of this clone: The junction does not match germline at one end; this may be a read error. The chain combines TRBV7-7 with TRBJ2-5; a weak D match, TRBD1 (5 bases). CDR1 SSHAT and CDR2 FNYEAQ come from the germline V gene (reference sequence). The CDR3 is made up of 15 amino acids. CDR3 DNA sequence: TGTGCTAGCAGCTTAGTGACAGAGACTCAAGAGACCCAGTACTTC. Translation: CASSLVTETQETQYF.

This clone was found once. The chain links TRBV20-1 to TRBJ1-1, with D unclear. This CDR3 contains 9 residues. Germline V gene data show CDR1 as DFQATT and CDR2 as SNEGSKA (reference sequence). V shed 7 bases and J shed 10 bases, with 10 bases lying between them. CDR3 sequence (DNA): TGCAGTGGCAACCGGGGAGCTTTCTTT. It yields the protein CSGNRGAFF.

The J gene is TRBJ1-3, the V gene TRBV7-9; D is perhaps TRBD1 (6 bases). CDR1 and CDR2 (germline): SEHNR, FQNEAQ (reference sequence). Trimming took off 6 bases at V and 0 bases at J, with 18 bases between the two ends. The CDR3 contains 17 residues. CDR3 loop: CASSQYRDTASGNTIYF. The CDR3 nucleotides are TGTGCCAGCAGTCAATACCGGGACACTGCCTCTGGAAACACCATATATTTT.